A selection of T cell receptor beta chains follows, all from one sample in a study of PD-1 blockade in classical Hodgkin lymphoma. Data came from immunoSEQ multiplex PCR; TCRdb stores just in-frame clones and leaves some out. The table includes about 97,000 clones, around 80% detected once. Sequenced here: peripheral blood mononuclear cells (PBMCs), sampled at baseline. These TCRs come from a human donor with classical Hodgkin lymphoma. CDR3s include the opening cysteine and the closing phenylalanine or tryptophan. A D gene is named only where the DNA matches it firmly. Size is stated for part of the rows, as once, few or many counts, or as a class when the clone is expanded.

NA	16	TRBV7-2	TRBJ2-1	TRBD1	TGTGCCAGCAGCTTAGTAGGGACAGGGCCCTACAATGAGCAGTTCTTC	CASSLVGTGPYNEQFF
NA	16	TRBV7-8	TRBJ2-3	NA	TGTGCCAGCAGCCAATTAGCTGGCGGGAACTCAGATACGCAGTATTTT	CASSQLAGGNSDTQYF
NA	14	TRBV6-5	TRBJ1-4	NA	TGTGCCAGCAGTTACGGGGGCCCGAAAGAAAAACTGTTTTTT	CASSYGGPKEKLFF
NA	14	TRBV10-2	TRBJ2-5	TRBD2	TGCGCCAGCAGTGTAGCGGGAGGGGAAGAGACCCAGTACTTC	CASSVAGGEETQYF
NA	16	TRBV7-9	TRBJ2-2	TRBD1	TGTGCCAGCAGCTACCGGACAGGGACCGCCACCGGGGAGCTGTTTTTT	CASSYRTGTATGELFF
NA	14	TRBV6-5	TRBJ1-1	NA	TGTGCCAGCAGTCCCGAGGGGGGGAGTAGAGAAGCTTTCTTT	CASSPEGGSREAFF
NA	17	TRBV27	TRBJ2-3	NA	TGTGCCAGCAGTTCCCCCCGGCTGGACTCTTCACAGGATACGCAGTATTTT	CASSSPRLDSSQDTQYF
NA	15	TRBV28	TRBJ2-1	TRBD2	TGTGCCAGCAGTTCCTTGAATAGCCGGGGGGATGAGCAGTTCTTC	CASSSLNSRGDEQFF
few	12	TRBV6-6	TRBJ2-7	TRBD2	TGTGCCAGCGGAGTAGCGGGACTCGAGCAGTACTTC	CASGVAGLEQYF
NA	15	TRBV5-4	TRBJ2-1	TRBD2	TGTGCCAGCAGCTCGGGACTAGCGGGAGGTTATGAGCAGTTCTTC	CASSSGLAGGYEQFF
NA	14	TRBV6-5	TRBJ2-7	TRBD1	TGTGCCAGCAGTTACTACAGGGGCACCAACGAGCAGTACTTC	CASSYYRGTNEQYF